These T cell receptor beta chains were read from a single sample in a study of tumor-infiltrating lymphocytes in primary liver carcinoma. TCRdb reanalysed the multiplex PCR reads using MiXCR and keeps one entry per CDR3 protein. The data hold about 75,000 distinct CDR3 sequences, with 69% observed a single time. Sequenced: tumor-adjacent normal liver tissue. The receptors come from a man between 40 and 49 years old with primary liver carcinoma and hepatitis B virus infection. The CDR3 runs from the conserved cysteine through the conserved F or W. The D gene is left open where the match is weak. The size field is filled for only some rows; it gives once, few, many or a size class.

v_gene	len	d_gene	abundance	j_gene	CDR3nt	CDR3aa
TRBV7-9	14	-	few	TRBJ1-1	TGTGCCAGCAGCTTAAGTATGGGCGACACTGAAGCTTTCTTT	CASSLSMGDTEAFF
TRBV7-9	14	-	-	TRBJ1-2	TGTGCCAGCAGCTGGGCAGGGGATAGCTATGGCTCCACCTTC	CASSWAGDSYGSTF
TRBV6-1	13	-	-	TRBJ1-2	TGTGCCAGGAGTGAAGTTCCAAACTATGGCTACACCTTC	CARSEVPNYGYTF
TRBV25-1	12	-	-	TRBJ1-1	TGTGCCAGCAGTGAATTGGGGACTGAAGCTCTCTTT	CASSELGTEALF
TRBV14	13	-	-	TRBJ2-1	TGTGTTAGCAGCTTCCGTACAGGGTGGGGGCAGTTCTTC	CVSSFRTGWGQFF
TRBV29-1	16	TRBD2	-	TRBJ2-1	TGCAGTGTTGAAGGAGGATCACGGGAGGGATACAATGAGCGGTTCTTC	CSVEGGSREGYNERFF
TRBV7-2	14	-	many	TRBJ2-7	TGTGCCAGCAGCTTAGCTCCTAGCGCCTACGAGCAGTACTTC	CASSLAPSAYEQYF
TRBV6-1	13	-	many	TRBJ2-7	TGTGCCAGCAGTGAATGGGTTTTCTACGAGCAGTACTTC	CASSEWVFYEQYF
TRBV11-2	15	TRBD2	-	TRBJ2-1	TGTGCCAGCAGCACGGGACTAGCGGATTCGAATGAGAAGTTCTTC	CASSTGLADSNEKFF
TRBV7-8	16	-	-	TRBJ2-7	TGTGCCAGCAGCACTCAAGCCAGGATGAGCTCCTACGAGCACTGCTTC	CASSTQARMSSYEHCF
TRBV28	15	-	-	TRBJ2-2	TGTGCCAGTAGTCGAACGACAGAGAACACCGGGGAGCTGTTTTTT	CASSRTTENTGELFF
TRBV12-3/TRBV12-4	15	-	-	TRBJ2-3	TGTGCCGACAGTTTTCATTCAAGCGGTACAGATACGCAGTATTTT	CADSFHSSGTDTQYF
TRBV29-1	12	-	many	TRBJ2-7	TGCAGCGTTGGGCCTAGCGTCAACGAGCAGTACTTC	CSVGPSVNEQYF
TRBV11-3	13	-	-	TRBJ2-1	TGTGCCAGCAGCTTAGGGCCTGCCAATGTGCAGTTCTTC	CASSLGPANVQFF
TRBV28	13	-	many	TRBJ2-7	TGTGCCAGCAGTTCCCCAGCAGCCTACGAGCAGTACTTC	CASSSPAAYEQYF
TRBV4-1	14	-	-	TRBJ2-7	TGCGTCAGCAGCCAAGCTTTCAGGGGTTACGAGCAGTACTTC	CVSSQAFRGYEQYF
TRBV5-4	13	-	-	TRBJ2-2	TGTGCCAGCAGCTCCGAAGGGTACAGCGAGCTGCTTTTT	CASSSEGYSELLF
TRBV10-2	14	TRBD2	-	TRBJ2-7	TGCGTCAGCAGTGCGGCGGGAGGCCCCTACGAGCACTACTTC	CVSSAAGGPYEHYF
TRBV12-3/TRBV12-4	13	-	-	TRBJ2-5	TGTGCCAGCATCCGAAGCGTGACAGAGACCCAGTACTTC	CASIRSVTETQYF